This section outlines one TCR beta chain sequence together with its context. Profiled with immunoSEQ multiplex PCR; TCRdb holds only in-frame clones, not every one. This sample has roughly 35,000 clones, with roughly 90% found just once. This sample is drawn from a study of T cells in localized non-small cell lung cancer. The germline V and J ends were trimmed by 3 bases and 4 bases, with 9 bases remaining between them. CDR3 length: 13 amino acids. The germline CDR1 and CDR2 sequences are LNHDA and SQIVND (reference sequence). The V call is TRBV19, the J call TRBJ2-5; D is uncertain. The sequence was obtained from a female donor of 60 years or more with stage II lung adenocarcinoma. The source was peripheral blood mononuclear cells, collected before any cancer treatment. CDR3 amino acids: CASSIQWGETQYF. Written as DNA, the CDR3 is TGTGCCAGTAGTATCCAGTGGGGAGAGACCCAGTACTTC.